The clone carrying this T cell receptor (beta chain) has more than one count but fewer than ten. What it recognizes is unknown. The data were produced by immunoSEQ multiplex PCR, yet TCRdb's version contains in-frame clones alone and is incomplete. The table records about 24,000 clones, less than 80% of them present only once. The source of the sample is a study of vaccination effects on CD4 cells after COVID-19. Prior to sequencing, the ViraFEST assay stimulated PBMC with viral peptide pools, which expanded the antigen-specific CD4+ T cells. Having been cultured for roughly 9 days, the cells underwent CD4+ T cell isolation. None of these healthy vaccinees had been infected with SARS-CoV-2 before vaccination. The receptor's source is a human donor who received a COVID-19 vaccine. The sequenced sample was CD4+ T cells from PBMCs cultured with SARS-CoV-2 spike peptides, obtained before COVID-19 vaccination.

CDR3 in amino acids: CASNNGRTGELFF. The DNA of the CDR3 is TGTGCCAGCAATAACGGGAGGACCGGGGAGCTGTTTTTT. The rearrangement uses TRBV6-6 and TRBJ2-2; 7 bases fit TRBD2. The CDR3 extends over 13 amino acids. Germline V gene lookup returns CDR1 MNHNY and CDR2 SVGAGI (reference sequence). With 7 bases clipped from V and 5 bases from J, the junction kept 4 bases outside the gene matches.